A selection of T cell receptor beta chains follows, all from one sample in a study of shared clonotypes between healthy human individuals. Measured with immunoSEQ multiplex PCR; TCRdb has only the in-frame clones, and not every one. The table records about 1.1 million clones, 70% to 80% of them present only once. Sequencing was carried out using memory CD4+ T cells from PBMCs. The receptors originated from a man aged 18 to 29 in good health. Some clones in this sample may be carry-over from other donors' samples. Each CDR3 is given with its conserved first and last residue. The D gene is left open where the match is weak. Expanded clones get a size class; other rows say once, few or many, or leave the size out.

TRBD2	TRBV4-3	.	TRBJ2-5	CASSQIPAGGKETQYF	TGCGCCAGCAGCCAGATCCCTGCGGGGGGTAAAGAGACCCAGTACTTC
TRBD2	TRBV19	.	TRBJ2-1	CASSIVTSAINEQFF	TGTGCCAGTAGTATCGTCACTAGCGCGATCAATGAGCAGTTCTTC
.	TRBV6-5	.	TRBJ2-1	CASSLGGATYNEQFF	TGTGCCAGCAGTTTGGGCGGAGCTACCTACAATGAGCAGTTCTTC
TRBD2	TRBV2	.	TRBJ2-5	CASTSGSSQETQYF	TGTGCCAGTACTAGCGGAAGTTCCCAAGAGACCCAGTACTTC
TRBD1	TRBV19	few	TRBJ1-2	CASRNLPQDRSGGYTF	TGTGCCAGCCGAAATCTTCCCCAGGACAGGTCGGGAGGCTACACCTTC
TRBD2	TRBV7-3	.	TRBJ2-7	CASSLTSGFSYEQYF	TGTGCCAGCAGCCTGACTAGCGGGTTCTCCTACGAGCAGTACTTC
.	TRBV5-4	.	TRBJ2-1	CASSLDPSVNEQFF	TGTGCCAGCAGCTTGGATCCTAGCGTTAATGAGCAGTTCTTC
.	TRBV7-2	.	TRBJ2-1	CASSLGGAAANEQFF	TGTGCCAGCAGCTTAGGGGGTGCGGCTGCGAATGAGCAGTTCTTC
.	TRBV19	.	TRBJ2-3	CASSIATRSAQYF	TGTGCCAGTAGTATAGCGACTAGATCGGCGCAGTATTTT
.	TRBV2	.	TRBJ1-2	CASSEASGRQNNYAGYTF	TGTGCCAGCAGTGAAGCGTCTGGCAGGCAGAACAACTACGCGGGCTACACCTTC
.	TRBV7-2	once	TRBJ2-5	CASSLERWSQETQYF	TGTGCCAGCAGCTTAGAGCGGTGGTCCCAAGAGACCCAGTACTTC
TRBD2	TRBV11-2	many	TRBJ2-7	CASSGLMGGRFAEQYF	TGTGCCAGCAGCGGACTGATGGGCGGGAGGTTTGCCGAGCAGTACTTC
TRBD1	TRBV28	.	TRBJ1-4	CASSSGQGWANEKLFF	TGTGCCAGCAGTTCAGGACAGGGATGGGCTAATGAAAAACTGTTTTTT
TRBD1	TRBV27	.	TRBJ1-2	CASSPRDRPLGGYTF	TGTGCCAGCAGTCCCCGGGACAGGCCGTTAGGGGGCTACACCTTC
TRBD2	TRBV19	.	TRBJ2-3	CASSQMRLAATDTQYF	TGTGCCAGTAGCCAGATGCGACTAGCGGCCACAGATACGCAGTATTTT
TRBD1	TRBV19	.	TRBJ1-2	CASSILGTGTNYGYTF	TGTGCCAGTAGTATCCTCGGGACAGGGACTAACTATGGCTACACCTTC
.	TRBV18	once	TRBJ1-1	CASSPIEGTTEAFF	TGTGCCAGCTCACCAATCGAGGGGACCACTGAAGCTTTCTTT
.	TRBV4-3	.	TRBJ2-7	CASSQASGRPGAYEQYF	TGCGCCAGCAGCCAAGCGTCTGGCCGGCCGGGCGCCTACGAGCAGTACTTC
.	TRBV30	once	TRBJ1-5	CAWSGGWNQPQHF	TGTGCCTGGAGTGGGGGGTGGAATCAGCCCCAGCATTTT
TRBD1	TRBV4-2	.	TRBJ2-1	CASSRLTGGSYNEQFF	TGTGCCAGCAGCCGGTTGACAGGGGGCTCCTACAATGAGCAGTTCTTC
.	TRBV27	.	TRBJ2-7	CASSLGRSSYEQYF	TGTGCCAGCAGTTTAGGGAGGTCTTCCTACGAGCAGTACTTC
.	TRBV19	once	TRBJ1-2	CASSNNPAMPYYGYTF	TGTGCCAGTAGTAACAATCCAGCGATGCCTTACTATGGCTACACCTTC
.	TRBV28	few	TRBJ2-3	CASSRTTYTQYF	TGTGCCAGCAGTAGGACTACCTATACGCAGTATTTT
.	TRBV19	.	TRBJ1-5	CASSVVWGGDQPQHF	TGTGCCAGTAGTGTGGTTTGGGGGGGGGATCAGCCCCAGCATTTT
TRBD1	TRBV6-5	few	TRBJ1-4	CASSYSQAGGGEKLFF	TGTGCCAGCAGTTACTCGCAGGCAGGGGGAGGTGAAAAACTGTTTTTT
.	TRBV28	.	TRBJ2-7	CASSSPHASYEQYF	TGTGCCAGCAGTTCCCCCCACGCCTCCTACGAGCAGTACTTC
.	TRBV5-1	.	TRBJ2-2	CASSLDAGAWSGELFF	TGCGCCAGCAGCTTGGATGCAGGGGCGTGGAGCGGGGAGCTGTTTTTT
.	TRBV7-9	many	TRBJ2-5	CASSFFETQYF	TGTGCCAGCAGCTTTTTCGAGACCCAGTACTTC
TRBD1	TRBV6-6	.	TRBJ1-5	CASTHGGQGETQPQHF	TGTGCCAGCACCCACGGGGGACAGGGCGAGACTCAGCCCCAGCATTTT
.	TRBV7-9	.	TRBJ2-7	CASSPYLRDPDSYEQYF	TGTGCCAGCAGCCCCTACCTAAGGGACCCAGATTCCTACGAGCAGTACTTC
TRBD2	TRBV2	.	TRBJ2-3	CASSRLAGERDTQYF	TGTGCCAGCAGTAGACTAGCGGGAGAGCGGGATACGCAGTATTTT
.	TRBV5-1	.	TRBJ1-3	CASSLVEGQGNTIYF	TGCGCCAGCAGCTTGGTAGAGGGACAAGGAAACACCATATATTTT
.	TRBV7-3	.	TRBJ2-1	CASSQGLEQFF	TGTGCCAGCAGCCAGGGGTTAGAGCAGTTCTTC
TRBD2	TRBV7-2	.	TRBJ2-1	CASSFPGLAANEQFF	TGTGCCAGCAGCTTTCCGGGACTAGCGGCCAATGAGCAGTTCTTC
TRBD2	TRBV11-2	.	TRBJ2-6	CASSLSLAGATGANVLTF	TGTGCCAGCAGCTTATCCCTAGCGGGAGCAACTGGGGCCAACGTCCTGACTTTC
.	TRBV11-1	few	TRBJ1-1	CASSLPLREAFF	TGTGCCAGCAGCTTACCCCTAAGAGAGGCTTTCTTT
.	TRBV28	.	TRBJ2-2	CASSSPAGRNTGELFF	TGTGCCAGCAGTTCTCCCGCCGGGAGAAACACCGGGGAGCTGTTTTTT
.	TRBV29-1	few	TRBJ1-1	CSVDGGGHGEAFF	TGCAGCGTTGATGGAGGGGGGCATGGTGAAGCTTTCTTT
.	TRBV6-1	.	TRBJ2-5	CASSEGAQGNPRETQYF	TGTGCCAGCAGCGAAGGGGCACAGGGCAACCCCAGAGAGACCCAGTACTTC
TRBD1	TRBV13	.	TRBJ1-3	CASSLDRGGGNTIYF	TGTGCCAGCAGCTTAGACAGGGGAGGTGGAAACACCATATATTTT
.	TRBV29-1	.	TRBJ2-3	CSVARALSSSGDTQYF	TGCAGCGTGGCGAGGGCCTTATCCTCAAGTGGGGATACGCAGTATTTT
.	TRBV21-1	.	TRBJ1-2	CASSKGGHSNYGYTF	TGTGCCAGCAGCAAAGGAGGTCACAGCAACTATGGCTACACCTTC
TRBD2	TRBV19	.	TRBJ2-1	CASSIIAGPYNEQFF	TGTGCCAGTAGTATAATAGCGGGGCCATACAATGAGCAGTTCTTC
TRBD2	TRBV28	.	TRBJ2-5	CASSLLTSGQETQYF	TGTGCCAGCAGTTTGCTGACTAGCGGTCAAGAGACCCAGTACTTC
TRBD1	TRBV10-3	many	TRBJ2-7	CAITETGGSYEQYF	TGTGCCATCACCGAGACAGGGGGGTCCTACGAGCAGTACTTC